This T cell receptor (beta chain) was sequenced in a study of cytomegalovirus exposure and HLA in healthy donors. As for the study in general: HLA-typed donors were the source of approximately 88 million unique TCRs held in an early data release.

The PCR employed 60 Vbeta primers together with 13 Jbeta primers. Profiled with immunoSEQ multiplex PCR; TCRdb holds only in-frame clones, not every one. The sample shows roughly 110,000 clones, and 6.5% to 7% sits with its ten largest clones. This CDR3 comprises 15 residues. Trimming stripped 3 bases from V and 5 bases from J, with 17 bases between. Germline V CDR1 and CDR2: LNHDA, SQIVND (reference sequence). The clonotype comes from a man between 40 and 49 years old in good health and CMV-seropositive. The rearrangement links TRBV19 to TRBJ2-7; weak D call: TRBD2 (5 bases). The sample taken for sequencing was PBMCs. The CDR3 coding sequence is TGTGCCAGTAGTATGTCAAGCGGAACGAGCCACGAGCAGTACTTC. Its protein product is CASSMSSGTSHEQYF.